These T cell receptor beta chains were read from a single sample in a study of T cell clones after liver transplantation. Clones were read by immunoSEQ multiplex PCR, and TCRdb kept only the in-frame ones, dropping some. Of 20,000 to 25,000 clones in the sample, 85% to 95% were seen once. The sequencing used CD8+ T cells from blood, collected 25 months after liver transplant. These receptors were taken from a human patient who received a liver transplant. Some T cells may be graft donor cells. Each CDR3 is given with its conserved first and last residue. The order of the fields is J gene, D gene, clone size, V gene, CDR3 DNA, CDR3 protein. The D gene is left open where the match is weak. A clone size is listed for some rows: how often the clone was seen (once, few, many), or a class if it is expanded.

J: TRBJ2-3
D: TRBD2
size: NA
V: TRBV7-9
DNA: TGTGCCAGCAGCTTAAATAGCGGGCCCCCTGTGGATACGCAGTATTTT
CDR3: CASSLNSGPPVDTQYF

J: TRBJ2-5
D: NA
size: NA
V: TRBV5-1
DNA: TGCGCCAGCACCACTAGACTCGGGGAGACCCAGTACTTC
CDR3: CASTTRLGETQYF

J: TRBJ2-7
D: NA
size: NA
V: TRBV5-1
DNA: TGCGCCAGCAGGGACAGCTCCTACGAGCAGTACTTC
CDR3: CASRDSSYEQYF

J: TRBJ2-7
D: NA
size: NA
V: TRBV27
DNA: TGTGCCAGCAGTTTAGGCTACGAGCAGTACTTC
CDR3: CASSLGYEQYF

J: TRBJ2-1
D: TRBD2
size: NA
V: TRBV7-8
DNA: TGTGCCAGCACGACGCAGTGGGCAGGAGGGGAGGGTTCCTACAATGAGCAGTTCTTC
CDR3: CASTTQWAGGEGSYNEQFF

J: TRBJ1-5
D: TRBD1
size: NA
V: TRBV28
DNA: TGTGCCAGCAGGGCCCCGGGACAGGGAATTCTTAGCAATCAGCCCCAGCATTTT
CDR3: CASRAPGQGILSNQPQHF

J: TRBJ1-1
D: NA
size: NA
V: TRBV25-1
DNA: TGTGCCAGCAGTGAACATTCGGGGGTATACACTGAAGCTTTCTTT
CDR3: CASSEHSGVYTEAFF

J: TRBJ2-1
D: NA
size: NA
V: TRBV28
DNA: TGTGCCAGCAGTGCCCTCCGCGGGTCTCCCGACAATGAGCAGTTCTTC
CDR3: CASSALRGSPDNEQFF

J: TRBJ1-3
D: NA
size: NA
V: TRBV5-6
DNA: TGTGCCAGCAGCTTGGCCACCTCTGGAAACACCATATATTTT
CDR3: CASSLATSGNTIYF

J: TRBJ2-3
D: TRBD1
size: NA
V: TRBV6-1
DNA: TGTGCCAGCAGTGAAGGGACAGGGCACACAGATACGCAGTATTTT
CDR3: CASSEGTGHTDTQYF

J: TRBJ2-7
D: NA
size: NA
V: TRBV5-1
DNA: TGCGCCAGCAGCTTGCGGGAGCGAAACGAGCAGTACTTC
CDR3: CASSLRERNEQYF

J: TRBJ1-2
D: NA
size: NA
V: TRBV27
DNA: TGTGCCAGCAGTTTTACAGGGACCTACTATGGCTACACCTTC
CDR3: CASSFTGTYYGYTF

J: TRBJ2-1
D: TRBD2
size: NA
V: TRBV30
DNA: TGTGCCTGGGGGTCTAGCGGGAGAGGCAATGAGCAGTTCTTC
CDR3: CAWGSSGRGNEQFF

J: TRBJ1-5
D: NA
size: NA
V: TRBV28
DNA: TGTGCCAGCAGTTTATTAGGCAATCAGCCCCAGCATTTT
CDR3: CASSLLGNQPQHF

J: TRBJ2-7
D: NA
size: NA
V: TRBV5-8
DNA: TGTGCCAGCAGCTTGGGGGTAGCGCTTTCCTACGAGCAGTACTTC
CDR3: CASSLGVALSYEQYF

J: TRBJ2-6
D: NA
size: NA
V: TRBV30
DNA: TGTGCCTGGAGTTATGGATCTGGGGCCAACGTCCTGACTTTC
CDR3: CAWSYGSGANVLTF

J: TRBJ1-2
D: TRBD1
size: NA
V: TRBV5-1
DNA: TGCGCCAGCAGCTTGGGAGGAGGGGGCAATAGTGGCTACACCTTC
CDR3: CASSLGGGGNSGYTF

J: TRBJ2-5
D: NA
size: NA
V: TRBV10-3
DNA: TGTGCCATCAGACGACAGGCTTGGGGGGAGACCCAGTACTTC
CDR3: CAIRRQAWGETQYF

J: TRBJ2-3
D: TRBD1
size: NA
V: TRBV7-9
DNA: TGTGCCAGCAGCCCCCGGGACAGCTACACAGATACGCAGTATTTT
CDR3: CASSPRDSYTDTQYF

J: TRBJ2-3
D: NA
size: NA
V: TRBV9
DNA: TGTGCCAGCAGCGATAGCGGAGACACAGATACGCAGTATTTT
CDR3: CASSDSGDTDTQYF

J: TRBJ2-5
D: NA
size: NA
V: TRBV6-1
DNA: TGTGCCAGCAGTGAAGGGCTTGGAGGTCAAGAGACCCAGTACTTC
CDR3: CASSEGLGGQETQYF

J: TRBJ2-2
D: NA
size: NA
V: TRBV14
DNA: TGTGCCAGCAGGAAATCCCAGGGGTGGACCGGGGAGCTGTTTTTT
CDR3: CASRKSQGWTGELFF

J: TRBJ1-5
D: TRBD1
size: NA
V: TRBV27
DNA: TGTGCCAGCGGACAGGGGATTGGCAATCAGCCCCAGCATTTT
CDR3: CASGQGIGNQPQHF

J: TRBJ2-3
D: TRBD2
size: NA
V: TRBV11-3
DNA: TGTGCCAGCAGCTTAGCTAGCGGGAGGGAGGGAGATACGCAGTATTTT
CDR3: CASSLASGREGDTQYF

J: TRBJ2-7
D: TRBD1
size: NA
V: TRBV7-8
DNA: TGTGCCAGCAGCGACGGGACAGGGGGGCTCTACGAGCAGTACTTC
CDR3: CASSDGTGGLYEQYF

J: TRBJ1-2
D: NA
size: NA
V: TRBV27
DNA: TGTGCCAGCAGTTTATATGGGGGATCCGGTGGCTACACCTTC
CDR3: CASSLYGGSGGYTF

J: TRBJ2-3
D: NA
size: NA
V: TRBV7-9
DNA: TGTGCCAGCAGCTTAGTAGGCCCGAGTTCCACAGATACGCAGTATTTT
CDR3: CASSLVGPSSTDTQYF

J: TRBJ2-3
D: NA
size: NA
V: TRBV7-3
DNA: TGTGCCAGCGCAGCGGTTGAAGGGGATACGCAGTATTTT
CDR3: CASAAVEGDTQYF

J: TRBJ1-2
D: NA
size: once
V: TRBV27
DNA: TGTGCCAGCAGCTCCCTAACCTTGTGGGGGCTTAATGGCTACACCTTC
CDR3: CASSSLTLWGLNGYTF

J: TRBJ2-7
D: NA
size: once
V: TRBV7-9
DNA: TGTGCCAGCAGCCCGGACAGTTCTTCCTACGAGCAGTACTTC
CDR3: CASSPDSSSYEQYF

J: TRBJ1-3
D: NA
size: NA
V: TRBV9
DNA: TGTGCCAGCAGCGTAGAGGCAGCAGGAAACACCATATATTTT
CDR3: CASSVEAAGNTIYF

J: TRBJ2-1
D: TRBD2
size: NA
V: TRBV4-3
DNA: TGCGCCAGCAGCCAAGCTTCACCCCCGCTAGCGGGATCCGTTGAGCAGTTCTTC
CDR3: CASSQASPPLAGSVEQFF

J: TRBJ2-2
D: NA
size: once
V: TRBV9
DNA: TGTGCCAGCAGCGCTACAGGACCCAACACCGGGGAGCTGTTTTTT
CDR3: CASSATGPNTGELFF

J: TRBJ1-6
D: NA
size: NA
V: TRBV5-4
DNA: TGTGCCAGCAGCCCCGGTGTAAATTCACCCCTCCACTTT
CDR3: CASSPGVNSPLHF

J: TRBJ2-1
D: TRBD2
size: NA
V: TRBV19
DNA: TGTGCCAGTAGTACCGGGACTAGCGGGAGCTCCTACAATGAGCAGTTCTTC
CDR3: CASSTGTSGSSYNEQFF

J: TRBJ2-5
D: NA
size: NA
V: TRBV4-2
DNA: TGTGCCAGCAGCCAAGGCCGGGGAGAGACCCAGTACTTC
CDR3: CASSQGRGETQYF

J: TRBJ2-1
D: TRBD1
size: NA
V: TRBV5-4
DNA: TGTGCCAGCAGCCCTTACGACAGGGGGCTTGGCAATGAGCAGTTCTTC
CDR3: CASSPYDRGLGNEQFF

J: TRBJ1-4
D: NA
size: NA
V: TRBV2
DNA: TGTGCCAGCAGCATCATTAGGGCGTCTAATGAAAAACTGTTTTTT
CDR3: CASSIIRASNEKLFF

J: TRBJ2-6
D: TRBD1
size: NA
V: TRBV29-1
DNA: TGCAGCGTTGTGTCGCGTGGTGTACAGGGGGCCTCGGATGGGGCCAACGTCCTGACTTTC
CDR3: CSVVSRGVQGASDGANVLTF

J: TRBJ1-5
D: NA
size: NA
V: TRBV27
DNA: TGTGCCAGCAGCTACGGATTGGATCAGCCCCAGCATTTT
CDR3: CASSYGLDQPQHF

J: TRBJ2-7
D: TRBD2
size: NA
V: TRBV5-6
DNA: TGTGCCAGCAGCTTGGAAAGCGGGAGAATCCACGAGCAGTACTTC
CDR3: CASSLESGRIHEQYF